The clone carrying this T cell receptor (beta chain) turned up a few times. The antigen is undetermined. This sample was taken from a study of radiotherapy plus CTLA-4 blockade in lung cancer. Study overall: For 18% of patients, objective responses occurred, and roughly 31% had disease control.

Study outcomes and limitations: Radiotherapy with ipilimumab was followed by blood expansion of tumor-derived clones. Per reports, early blood T cell clone dynamics, plus interferon-beta, forecast response most strongly.

Produced via immunoSEQ multiplex PCR; TCRdb's table is partial and in-frame only. The data hold tens of thousands of clones, with approximately 79% observed a single time. CDR1 and CDR2 (germline): MNHNY, SVGAGI (reference sequence). Trimming took 7 bases from V and 0 from J, leaving 13 bases between them. The CDR3 has 15 residues. The clonotype was recovered from a human donor with non-small cell lung cancer that progressed on radiotherapy plus ipilimumab. The rearrangement uses TRBV6-6 and TRBJ1-5, with D possibly being TRBD1 (5 bases). The sequencing used peripheral blood, collected from a patient treated with radiotherapy plus ipilimumab. CDR3 DNA sequence: TGTGCCAGCACAGGGCCCGGCAATAGCAATCAGCCCCAGCATTTT. Translating it yields CASTGPGNSNQPQHF.